This T cell receptor beta chain was sequenced during a study of blood T cell repertoires in COVID-19. Study-wide context: The United States, Italy and Spain supplied acute and convalescent COVID-19 samples. Sources were T cells, B-cell-depleted T cells, or PBMCs; the material itself was cDNA or gDNA.

Germline values: CDR1 LNHDA, CDR2 SQIVND (reference sequence). With 6 bases clipped from V and 6 bases from J, the junction kept 7 bases outside the gene matches. The CDR3 has 14 amino acids. Clones were sequenced by immunoSEQ multiplex PCR, and TCRdb holds only the in-frame ones, with some missing. The data hold some 190,000 clones, with roughly 84% observed a single time. V is TRBV19 and J is TRBJ2-4, with 8 bases fitting TRBD2. The sample comprised peripheral blood. The source is a man aged 80 or over with COVID-19, enrolled during active disease. The DNA for the CDR3 is TGTGCCAGTAGACCGACGGGGGGGGCAAACATTCAGTACTTC. Its protein product is CASRPTGGANIQYF. The complete variable domain, with remaining parts taken from reference TRBV19 and TRBJ2-4, reads DGGITQSPKYLFRKEGQNVTLSCEQNLNHDAMYWYRQDPGQGLRLIYYSQIVNDFQKGDIAEGYSVSREKKESFPLTVTSAQKNPTAFYLCASRPTGGANIQYFGAGTRLSVL.